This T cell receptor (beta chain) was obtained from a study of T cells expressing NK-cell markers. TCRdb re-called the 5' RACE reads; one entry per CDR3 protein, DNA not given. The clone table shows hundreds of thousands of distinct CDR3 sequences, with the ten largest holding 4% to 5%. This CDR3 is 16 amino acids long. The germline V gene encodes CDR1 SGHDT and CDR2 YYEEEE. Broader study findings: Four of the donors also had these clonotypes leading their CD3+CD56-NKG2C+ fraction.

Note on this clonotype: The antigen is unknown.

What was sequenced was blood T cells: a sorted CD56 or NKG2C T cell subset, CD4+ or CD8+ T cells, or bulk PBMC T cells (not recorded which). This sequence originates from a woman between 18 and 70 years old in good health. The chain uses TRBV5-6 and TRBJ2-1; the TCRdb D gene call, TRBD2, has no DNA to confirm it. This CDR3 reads CASSLTRWSAGGEQFF.